The 4 T cell receptor beta chains in this list originate from one sample, sequenced in a study of T cell changes during pregnancy in multiple sclerosis. The assay was immunoSEQ multiplex PCR, and TCRdb's table has in-frame clones only and misses some. The sample records about 98,000 clones, just over 90% being singletons. Sequenced here: peripheral blood, sampled after pregnancy. These receptors were collected from a female donor in good health, enrolled as a control in a pregnancy study.

The chain employs TRBV7-8 and TRBJ1-5; 8 nucleotides line up with TRBD1. The CDR3 runs to 14 residues. Trimming cost V 4 bases and J 3 bases; bases outside gene matches: 2. The germline CDR1 and CDR2 sequences are SGHVS and FQNEAQ. CDR3 sequence (DNA): TGTGCCAGCAGCTCCCAGGGGGCCAATCAGCCCCAGCATTTT. Its protein is CASSSQGANQPQHF.

This clone was found once. CDR3 region: CASSFAGAGELFF. The CDR3 nucleotides are TGTGCCAGCAGCTTCGCTGGAGCCGGGGAGCTGTTTTTT. The rearrangement links TRBV7-9 to TRBJ2-2, with D unclear. CDR1 is SEHNR, CDR2 FQNEAQ, per germline (reference sequence). This CDR3 has 13 amino acids. Trimming removed 3 bases at V and 6 bases at J, with 8 bases between.

The J gene is TRBJ2-7, the V gene TRBV4-2; 9 nucleotides match TRBD1. Trimming cost V 1 base and J 10 bases; bases outside gene matches: 8. The length of the CDR3 is 14 residues. CDR1 LGHNA and CDR2 YNFKEQ come from the germline V gene. The CDR3 spells CASSQGVETGGQYF. Written as DNA, the CDR3 is TGTGCCAGCAGCCAAGGGGTGGAGACAGGGGGTCAGTACTTC.

The gene calls are TRBV5-5 and TRBJ2-7, with D tentatively TRBD2 (5 bases). Trimming took 1 base from V and 3 from J, leaving 14 bases between them. The CDR3 length is 15 residues. Looked up from germline, CDR1 is SGHKS and CDR2 is YYEKEE (reference sequence). The CDR3 coding sequence is TGTGCCAGCAGCTTGATCGGGATAACTAACTACGAGCAGTACTTC. Its translation: CASSLIGITNYEQYF.